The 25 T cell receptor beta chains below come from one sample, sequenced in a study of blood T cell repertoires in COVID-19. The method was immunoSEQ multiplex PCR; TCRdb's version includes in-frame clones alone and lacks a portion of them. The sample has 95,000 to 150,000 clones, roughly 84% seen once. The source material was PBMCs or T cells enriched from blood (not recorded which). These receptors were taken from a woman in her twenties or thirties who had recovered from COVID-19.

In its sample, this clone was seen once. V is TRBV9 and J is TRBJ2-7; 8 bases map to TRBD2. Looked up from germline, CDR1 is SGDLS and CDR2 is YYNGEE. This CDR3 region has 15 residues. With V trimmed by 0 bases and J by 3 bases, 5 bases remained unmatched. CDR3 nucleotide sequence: TGTGCCAGCAGCGTAGGCGGGAGGACTATCTACGAGCAGTACTTC. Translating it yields CASSVGGRTIYEQYF.

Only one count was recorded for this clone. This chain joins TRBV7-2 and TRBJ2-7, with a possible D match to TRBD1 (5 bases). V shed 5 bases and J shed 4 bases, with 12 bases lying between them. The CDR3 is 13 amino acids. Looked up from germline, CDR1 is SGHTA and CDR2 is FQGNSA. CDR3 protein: CASSVGHLYEQYF. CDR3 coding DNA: TGTGCCAGCAGCGTAGGACACCTTTACGAGCAGTACTTC.

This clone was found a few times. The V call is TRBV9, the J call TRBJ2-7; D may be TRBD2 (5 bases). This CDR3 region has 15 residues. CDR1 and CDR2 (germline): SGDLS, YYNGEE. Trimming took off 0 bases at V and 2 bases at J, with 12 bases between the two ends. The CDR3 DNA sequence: TGTGCCAGCAGCGTAGAGGCAGAGGGTACCTACGAGCAGTACTTC. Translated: CASSVEAEGTYEQYF. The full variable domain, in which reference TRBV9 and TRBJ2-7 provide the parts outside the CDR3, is DSGVTQTPKHLITATGQRVTLRCSPRSGDLSVYWYQQSLDQGLQFLIQYYNGEERAKGNILERFSAQQFPDLHSELNLSSLELGDSALYFCASSVEAEGTYEQYFGPGTRLTVT.

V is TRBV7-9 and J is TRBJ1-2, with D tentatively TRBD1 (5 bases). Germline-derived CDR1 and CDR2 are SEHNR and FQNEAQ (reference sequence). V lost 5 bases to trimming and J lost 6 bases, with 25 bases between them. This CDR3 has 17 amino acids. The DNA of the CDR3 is TGTGCCAGCAGCCCCCTCCCTACAGGAATTTCACTTAATGGCTACACCTTC. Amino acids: CASSPLPTGISLNGYTF.

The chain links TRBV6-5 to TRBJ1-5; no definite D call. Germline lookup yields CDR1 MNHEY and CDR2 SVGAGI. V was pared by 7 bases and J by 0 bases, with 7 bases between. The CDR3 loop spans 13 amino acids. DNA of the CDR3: TGTGCCAGCACCCGGGGTAGCAATCAGCCCCAGCATTTT. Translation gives CASTRGSNQPQHF.

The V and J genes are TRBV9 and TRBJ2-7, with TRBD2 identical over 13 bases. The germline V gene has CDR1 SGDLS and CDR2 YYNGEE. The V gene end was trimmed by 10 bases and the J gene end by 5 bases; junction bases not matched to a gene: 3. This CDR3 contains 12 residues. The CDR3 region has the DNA TGTGCCGGGACTAGCGGGATCAACGAGCAGTACTTC. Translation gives CAGTSGINEQYF.

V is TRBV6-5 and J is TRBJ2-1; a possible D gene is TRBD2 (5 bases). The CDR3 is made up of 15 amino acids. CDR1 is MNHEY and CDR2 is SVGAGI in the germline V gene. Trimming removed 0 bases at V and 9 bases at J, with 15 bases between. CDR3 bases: TGTGCCAGCAGTTACTCAGTTGGGGAGACGGCTGAGCAGTTCTTC. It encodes CASSYSVGETAEQFF.

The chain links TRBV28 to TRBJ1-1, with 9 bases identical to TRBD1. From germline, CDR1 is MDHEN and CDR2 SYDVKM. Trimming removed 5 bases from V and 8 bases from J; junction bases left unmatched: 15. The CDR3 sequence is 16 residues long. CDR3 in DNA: TGTGCCAGCAGTCCACGGGACAGGGCCCTTGGAAGGGAAGCTTTCTTT. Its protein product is CASSPRDRALGREAFF.

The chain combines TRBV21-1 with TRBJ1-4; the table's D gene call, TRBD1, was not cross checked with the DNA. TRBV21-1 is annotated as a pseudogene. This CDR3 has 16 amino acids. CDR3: CASSKFSGTGDEKLFF. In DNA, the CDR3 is TGTGCCAGCAGCAAGTTCTCCGGGACAGGGGATGAAAAACTGTTTTTT.

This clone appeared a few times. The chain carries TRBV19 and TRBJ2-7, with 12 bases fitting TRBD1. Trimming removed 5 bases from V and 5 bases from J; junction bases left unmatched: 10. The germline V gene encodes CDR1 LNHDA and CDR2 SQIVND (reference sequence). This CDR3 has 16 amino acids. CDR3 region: CASSLYPGQGADEQYF. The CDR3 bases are TGTGCCAGTAGTCTTTATCCGGGACAGGGGGCAGACGAGCAGTACTTC. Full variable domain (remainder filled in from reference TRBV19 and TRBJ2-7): DGGITQSPKYLFRKEGQNVTLSCEQNLNHDAMYWYRQDPGQGLRLIYYSQIVNDFQKGDIAEGYSVSREKKESFPLTVTSAQKNPTAFYLCASSLYPGQGADEQYFGPGTRLTVT.

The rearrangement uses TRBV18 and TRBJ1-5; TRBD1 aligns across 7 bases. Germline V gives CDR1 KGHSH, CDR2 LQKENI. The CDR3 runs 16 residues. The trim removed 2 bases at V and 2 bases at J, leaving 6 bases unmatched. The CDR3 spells CASSPKGGSGNQPQHF. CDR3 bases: TGTGCCAGCTCACCAAAAGGGGGCTCGGGCAATCAGCCCCAGCATTTT.

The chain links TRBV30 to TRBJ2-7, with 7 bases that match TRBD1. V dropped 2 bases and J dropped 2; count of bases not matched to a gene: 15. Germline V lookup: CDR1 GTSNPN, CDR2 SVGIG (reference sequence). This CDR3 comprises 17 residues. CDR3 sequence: CAWSFGQTGVRAYEQYF. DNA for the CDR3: TGTGCCTGGAGTTTCGGACAAACAGGGGTTCGGGCCTACGAGCAGTACTTC.

CDR3 sequence reads: CASAKTGHQNTEAFF. The CDR3 DNA follows: TGTGCCAGCGCAAAAACGGGACACCAAAACACTGAAGCTTTCTTT. The rearrangement uses TRBV7-3 and TRBJ1-1, with TRBD1 as a possible D gene (6 bases). Germline V lookup: CDR1 SGHTA, CDR2 FQGTGA. This CDR3 contains 15 residues. Trimming stripped 8 bases from V and 2 bases from J, with 18 bases between.

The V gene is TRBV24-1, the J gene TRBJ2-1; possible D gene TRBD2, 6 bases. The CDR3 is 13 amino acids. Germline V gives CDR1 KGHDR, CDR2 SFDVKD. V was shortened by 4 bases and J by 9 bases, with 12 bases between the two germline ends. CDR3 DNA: TGTGCCACCAGTGAGCCGACTAGGGGTGAGCAGTTCTTC. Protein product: CATSEPTRGEQFF.

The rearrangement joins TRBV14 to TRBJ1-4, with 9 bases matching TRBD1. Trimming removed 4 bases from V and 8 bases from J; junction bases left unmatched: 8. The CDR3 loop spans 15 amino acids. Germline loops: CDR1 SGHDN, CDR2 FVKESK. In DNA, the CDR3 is TGTGCCAGCAGCCGAACCGGGACAGGGAACGAAAAACTGTTTTTT. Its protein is CASSRTGTGNEKLFF.

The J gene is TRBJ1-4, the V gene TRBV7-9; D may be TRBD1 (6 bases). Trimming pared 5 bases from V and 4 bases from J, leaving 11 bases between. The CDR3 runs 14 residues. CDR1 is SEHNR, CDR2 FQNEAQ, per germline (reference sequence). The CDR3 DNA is TGTGCCAGCAGCAACCACAGGGTTAATGAAAAACTGTTTTTT. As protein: CASSNHRVNEKLFF.

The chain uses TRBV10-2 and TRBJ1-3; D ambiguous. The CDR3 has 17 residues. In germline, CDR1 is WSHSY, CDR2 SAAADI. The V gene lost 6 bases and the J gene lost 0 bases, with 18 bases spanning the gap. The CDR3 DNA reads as TGCGCCAGCAGACAGTCGGATGGAATCAGCTCTGGAAACACCATATATTTT. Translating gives CASRQSDGISSGNTIYF.

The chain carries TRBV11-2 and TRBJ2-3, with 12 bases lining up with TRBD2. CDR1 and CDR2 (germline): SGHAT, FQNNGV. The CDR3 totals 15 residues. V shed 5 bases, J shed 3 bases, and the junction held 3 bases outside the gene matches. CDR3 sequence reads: CASSTGLAGTDTQYF. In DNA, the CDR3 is TGTGCCAGCAGCACCGGACTAGCGGGAACAGATACGCAGTATTTT.

The CDR3 sequence is CAGAGGDNEQFF. The CDR3 region has the DNA TGTGCCGGGGCGGGGGGAGACAATGAGCAGTTCTTC. V and J are TRBV6-5 and TRBJ2-1; 8 nucleotides match TRBD2. Looked up from germline, CDR1 is MNHEY and CDR2 is SVGAGI. This CDR3 is built from 12 residues. Germline trimming cut 11 bases from V and 5 bases from J; bases unmatched to any gene: 5.

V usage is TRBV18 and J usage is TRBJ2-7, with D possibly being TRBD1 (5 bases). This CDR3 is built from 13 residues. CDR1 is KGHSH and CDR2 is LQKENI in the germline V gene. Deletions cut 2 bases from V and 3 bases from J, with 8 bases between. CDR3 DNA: TGTGCCAGCTCACCAGGGGCTGGCTACGAGCAGTACTTC. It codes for CASSPGAGYEQYF.

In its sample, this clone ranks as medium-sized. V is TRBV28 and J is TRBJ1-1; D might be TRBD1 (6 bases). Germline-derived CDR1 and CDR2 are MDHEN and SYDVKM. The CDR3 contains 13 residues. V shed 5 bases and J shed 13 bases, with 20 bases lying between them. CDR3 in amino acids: CASSTQGSWEGFF. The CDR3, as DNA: TGTGCCAGCAGTACCCAGGGGTCCTGGGAGGGTTTCTTT.

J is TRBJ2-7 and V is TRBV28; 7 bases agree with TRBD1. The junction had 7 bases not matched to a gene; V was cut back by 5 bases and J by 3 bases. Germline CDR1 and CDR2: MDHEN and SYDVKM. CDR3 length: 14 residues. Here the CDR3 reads CASSPTGAIYEQYF. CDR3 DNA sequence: TGTGCCAGCAGTCCCACAGGGGCTATCTACGAGCAGTACTTC.

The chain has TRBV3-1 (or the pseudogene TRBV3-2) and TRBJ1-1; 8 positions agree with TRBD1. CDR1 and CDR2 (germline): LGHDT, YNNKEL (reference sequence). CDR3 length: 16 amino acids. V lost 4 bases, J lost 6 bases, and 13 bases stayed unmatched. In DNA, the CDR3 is TGTGCCAGCAGCCCCGCCGGTGGCAGGGGGCTGGCTGAAGCTTTCTTT. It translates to CASSPAGGRGLAEAFF.

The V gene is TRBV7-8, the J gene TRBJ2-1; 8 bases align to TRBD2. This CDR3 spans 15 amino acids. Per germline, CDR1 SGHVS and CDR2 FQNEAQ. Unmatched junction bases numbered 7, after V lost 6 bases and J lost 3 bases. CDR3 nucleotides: TGTGCCAGCAGTTATAGCGGGAATATCTACAATGAGCAGTTCTTC. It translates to CASSYSGNIYNEQFF.

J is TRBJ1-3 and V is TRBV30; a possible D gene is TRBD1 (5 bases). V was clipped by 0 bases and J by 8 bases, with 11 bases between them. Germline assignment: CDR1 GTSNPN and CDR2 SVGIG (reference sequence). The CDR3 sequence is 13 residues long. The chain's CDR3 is CAWSVRARDTIYF. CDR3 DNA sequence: TGTGCCTGGAGTGTCAGGGCCCGGGACACCATATATTTT.